This T cell receptor beta chain was identified in a study of T cell responses to AZD1222 COVID-19 vaccine. Only in-frame clones appear in the TCRdb table, and some are missing; sequencing was by immunoSEQ multiplex PCR. The profile shows about 130,000 clones, roughly 87% of them singletons. Whole-study findings and limits: Most donors were white British, females outnumbered males, and clonal diversity was possibly underestimated. Spike regions recognized by vaccine-associated CD4 TCRs spanned the protein, led by 160-218 and 743-854.

The CDR3 extends over 19 amino acids. On this clone itself: The antigen is unknown.

Sequencing was performed on peripheral blood, taken on day 0 of MenACWY control vaccination. J is TRBJ2-1 and V is TRBV7-5; the DNA was not used to check the table's D call, TRBD2. TRBV7-5 corresponds to a pseudogene. The source is an adult in good health. The CDR3 sequence: CVRSLGRLAGVTDNNEQFF. The CDR3 DNA is TGTGTCAGAAGCTTAGGTAGACTAGCGGGGGTAACCGATAACAATGAGCAGTTCTTC.